These 9 T cell receptor beta chains originate from one sample sequenced in a study of blood T cells in healthy people across ages. A second PCR of 7 to 11 cycles used a sample-barcoded 5' primer and a J-beta primer mix. TCRdb fed the 5' RACE reads into MiXCR, producing one record per CDR3 protein. The sample lists about 800,000 distinct CDR3 sequences, over 45% occurring once. The sample taken for sequencing was blood. These receptors were taken from a man aged 25 to 40 in good health.

The J gene is TRBJ2-7, the V gene TRBV7-9, with 7 bases that match TRBD2. After removal of 3 bases from V and 4 bases from J, the junction contained 18 bases not matched to a gene. The CDR3 totals 18 residues. Germline V gene lookup returns CDR1 SEHNR and CDR2 FQNEAQ (reference sequence). The CDR3 is CASSLDSPGGSSGYEQYF. The CDR3, as DNA: TGTGCCAGCAGCTTGGACTCGCCTGGTGGGTCTAGCGGTTACGAGCAGTACTTC.

J is TRBJ2-7 and V is TRBV7-2, with TRBD1 identical over 7 bases. With V trimmed by 5 bases and J by 3 bases, 10 bases remained unmatched. Looked up from germline, CDR1 is SGHTA and CDR2 is FQGNSA. The CDR3 is made up of 15 amino acids. In DNA form, the CDR3 reads TGTGCCAGCAGCCCAGCCGACAGGGAAGACTACGAGCAGTACTTC. Amino acids: CASSPADREDYEQYF.

V and J are TRBV12-3 or TRBV12-4 and TRBJ1-2, with D uncertain. This CDR3 comprises 14 residues. The V and J ends lost 1 base and 4 bases respectively, with 10 bases between them. The CDR3 DNA reads as TGTGCCAGCAGTTTAGGACCGGCAGGCTATGGCTACACCTTC. It yields the protein CASSLGPAGYGYTF.

The rearrangement links TRBV6-6 to TRBJ2-1; weak D call: TRBD1 (6 bases). V was clipped by 6 bases and J by 7 bases, with 13 bases between them. Germline assignment: CDR1 MNHNY and CDR2 SVGAGI (reference sequence). This CDR3 is built from 13 residues. In nucleotides, the CDR3 is TGTGCCAGCAGCCAGAAGGGGGTAAATGAGCAGTTCTTC. It specifies CASSQKGVNEQFF.

V is TRBV5-1 and J is TRBJ1-6; 11 bases are a match to TRBD1. The germline CDR1 and CDR2 sequences are SGHRS and YFSETQ. V lost 4 bases, J lost 7 bases, and 7 bases stayed unmatched. The CDR3 is made up of 16 amino acids. The CDR3 is CASSNLRTGGNSPLHF. CDR3 in DNA: TGCGCCAGCAGCAATCTTCGGACAGGGGGCAATTCACCCCTCCACTTT.

The chain is built from TRBV29-1 and TRBJ2-3; 7 bases are shared with TRBD2. Germline V gives CDR1 SQVTM, CDR2 ANQGSEA. V shed 1 base, J shed 2 bases, and the junction held 6 bases outside the gene matches. The CDR3 runs to 15 residues. Here the CDR3 DNA reads TGCAGCGTTGAAGGGGGTAGCGGGTACACAGATACGCAGTATTTT. Residues: CSVEGGSGYTDTQYF.

The table lists this clonotype with a few counts. The chain has TRBV10-3 and TRBJ2-5, with no clear D. The CDR3 covers 12 residues. V was trimmed by 2 bases and J by 1 base, leaving 2 bases between them. Germline V gives CDR1 ENHRY, CDR2 SYGVKD. The CDR3 here is CAISEPQETQYF. The CDR3 DNA is TGTGCCATCAGTGAGCCCCAAGAGACCCAGTACTTC.

CDR3 region: CASKRSSTDTQYF. The CDR3 DNA is TGTGCCAGCAAGAGATCTAGCACAGATACGCAGTATTTT. The V call is TRBV12-3 or TRBV12-4, the J call TRBJ2-3; no reliable D call. The CDR3 runs 13 residues. Trimming took 7 bases from V and 0 from J, leaving 8 bases between them.

This clonotype showed up just a few times. The chain uses TRBV29-1 and TRBJ2-5; 8 bases are shared with TRBD2. The CDR3 is 19 residues long. Germline trimming cut 6 bases from V and 4 bases from J; bases unmatched to any gene: 25. Per germline, CDR1 SQVTM and CDR2 ANQGSEA. The CDR3 DNA reads TGCAGCGTGGATGGGGTACGGGAGGGTCATCCCCCCTTGGGAGAGACCCAGTACTTC. Translation: CSVDGVREGHPPLGETQYF.